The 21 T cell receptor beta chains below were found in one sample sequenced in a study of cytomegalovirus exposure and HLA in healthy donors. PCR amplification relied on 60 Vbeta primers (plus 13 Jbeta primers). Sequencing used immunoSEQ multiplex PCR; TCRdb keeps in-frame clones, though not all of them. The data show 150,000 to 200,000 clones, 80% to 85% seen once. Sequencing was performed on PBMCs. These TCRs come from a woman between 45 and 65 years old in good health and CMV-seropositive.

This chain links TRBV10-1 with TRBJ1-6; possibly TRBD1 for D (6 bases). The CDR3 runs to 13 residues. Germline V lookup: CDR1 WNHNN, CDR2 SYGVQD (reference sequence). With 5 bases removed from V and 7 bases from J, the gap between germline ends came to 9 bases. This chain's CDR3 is CASSRDTNSPLHF. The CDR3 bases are TGCGCCAGCAGTCGGGACACAAATTCACCCCTCCACTTT.

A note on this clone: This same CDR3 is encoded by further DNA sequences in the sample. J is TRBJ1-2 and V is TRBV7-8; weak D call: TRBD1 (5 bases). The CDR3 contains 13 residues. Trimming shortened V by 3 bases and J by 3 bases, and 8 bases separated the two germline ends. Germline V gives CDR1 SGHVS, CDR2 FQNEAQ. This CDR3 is CASSLGGDYGYTF. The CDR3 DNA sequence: TGTGCCAGCAGCTTGGGGGGGGACTATGGCTACACCTTC.

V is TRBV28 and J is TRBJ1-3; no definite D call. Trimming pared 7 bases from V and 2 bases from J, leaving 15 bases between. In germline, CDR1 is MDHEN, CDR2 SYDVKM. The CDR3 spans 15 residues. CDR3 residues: CASTDPRAAGNTIYF. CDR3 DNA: TGTGCCAGCACCGACCCGAGGGCGGCTGGAAACACCATATATTTT.

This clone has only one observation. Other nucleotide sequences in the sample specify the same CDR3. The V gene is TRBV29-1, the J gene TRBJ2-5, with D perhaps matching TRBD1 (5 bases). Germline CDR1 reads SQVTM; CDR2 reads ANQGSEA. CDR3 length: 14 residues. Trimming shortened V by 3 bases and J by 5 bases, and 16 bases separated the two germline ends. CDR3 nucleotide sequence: TGCAGCGTTGAGGTTGGCCTGGGGCGTGAGACCCAGTACTTC. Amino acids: CSVEVGLGRETQYF.

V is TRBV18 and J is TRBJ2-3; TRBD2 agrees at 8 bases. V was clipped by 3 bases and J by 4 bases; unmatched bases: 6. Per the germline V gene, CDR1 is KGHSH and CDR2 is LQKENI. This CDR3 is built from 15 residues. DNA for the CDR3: TGTGCCAGCTCACCTTCGGGGGGGGCCTCAGATACGCAGTATTTT. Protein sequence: CASSPSGGASDTQYF.

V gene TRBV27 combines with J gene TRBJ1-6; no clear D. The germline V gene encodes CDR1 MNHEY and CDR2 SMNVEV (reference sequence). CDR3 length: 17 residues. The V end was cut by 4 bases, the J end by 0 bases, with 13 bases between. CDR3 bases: TGTGCCAGCAGTTCTCCGGGAGAAGGCTCCTATAATTCACCCCTCCACTTT. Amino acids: CASSSPGEGSYNSPLHF.

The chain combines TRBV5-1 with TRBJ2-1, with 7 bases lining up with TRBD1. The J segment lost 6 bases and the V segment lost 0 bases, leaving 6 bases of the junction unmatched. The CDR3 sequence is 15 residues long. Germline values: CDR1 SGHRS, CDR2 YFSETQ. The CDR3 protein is CASSLGQGVVNEQFF. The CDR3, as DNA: TGCGCCAGCAGCTTGGGGCAGGGGGTAGTCAATGAGCAGTTCTTC.

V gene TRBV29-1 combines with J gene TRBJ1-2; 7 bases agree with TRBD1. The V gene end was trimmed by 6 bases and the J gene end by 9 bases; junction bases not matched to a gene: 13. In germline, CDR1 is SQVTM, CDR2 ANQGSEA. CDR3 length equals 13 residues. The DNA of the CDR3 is TGCAGCGTCGCCGGGACAGCAAGTTTAAGCTACACCTTC. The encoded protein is CSVAGTASLSYTF.

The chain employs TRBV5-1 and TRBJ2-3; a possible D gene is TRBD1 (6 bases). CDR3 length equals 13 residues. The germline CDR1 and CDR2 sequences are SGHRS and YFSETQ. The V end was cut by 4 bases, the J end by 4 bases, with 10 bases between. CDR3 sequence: CASSHGQSDTQYF. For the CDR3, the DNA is TGCGCCAGCAGCCACGGACAGTCAGATACGCAGTATTTT.

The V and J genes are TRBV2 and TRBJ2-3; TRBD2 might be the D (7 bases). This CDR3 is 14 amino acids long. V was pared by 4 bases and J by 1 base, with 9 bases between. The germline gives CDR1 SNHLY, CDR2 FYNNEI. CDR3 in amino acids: CASSGRGRTDTQYF. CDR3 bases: TGTGCCAGCAGTGGGCGGGGGCGCACAGATACGCAGTATTTT.

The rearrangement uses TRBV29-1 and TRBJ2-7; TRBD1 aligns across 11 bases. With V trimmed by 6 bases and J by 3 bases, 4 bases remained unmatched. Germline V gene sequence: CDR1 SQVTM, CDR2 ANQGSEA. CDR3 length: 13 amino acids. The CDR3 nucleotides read TGCAGCGTCCCAGGGACAGGGGGCTACGAGCAGTACTTC. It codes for CSVPGTGGYEQYF.

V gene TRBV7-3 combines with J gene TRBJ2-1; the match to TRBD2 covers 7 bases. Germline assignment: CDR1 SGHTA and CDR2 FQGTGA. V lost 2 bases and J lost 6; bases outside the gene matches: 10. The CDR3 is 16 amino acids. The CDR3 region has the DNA TGTGCCAGCAGCTTATTCTCTACTAGCGATCCCAATGAGCAGTTCTTC. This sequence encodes CASSLFSTSDPNEQFF.

The CDR3 reads CASCGELNTGELFF. DNA of the CDR3: TGTGCCAGCTGCGGGGAACTAAACACCGGGGAGCTGTTTTTT. J is TRBJ2-2 and V is TRBV6-1, with TRBD2 as a possible D gene (6 bases). Deletions cut 8 bases from V and 2 bases from J, with 12 bases between. The CDR3 loop spans 14 amino acids. The V gene's germline CDR1 is MNHNS and CDR2 SASEGT.

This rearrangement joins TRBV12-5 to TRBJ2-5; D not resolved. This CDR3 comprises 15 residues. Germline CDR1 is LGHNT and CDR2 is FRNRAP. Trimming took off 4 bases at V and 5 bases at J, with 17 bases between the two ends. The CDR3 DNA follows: TGTGCTAGTGGTTCACGACTCCCCCGGCGGGAGACCCAGTACTTC. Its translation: CASGSRLPRRETQYF.

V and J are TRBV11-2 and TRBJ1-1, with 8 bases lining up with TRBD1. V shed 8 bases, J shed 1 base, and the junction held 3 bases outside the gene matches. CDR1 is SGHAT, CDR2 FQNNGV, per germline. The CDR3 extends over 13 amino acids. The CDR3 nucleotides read TGTGCCAGCGGCAGGGGGCGGAACACTGAAGCTTTCTTT. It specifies CASGRGRNTEAFF.

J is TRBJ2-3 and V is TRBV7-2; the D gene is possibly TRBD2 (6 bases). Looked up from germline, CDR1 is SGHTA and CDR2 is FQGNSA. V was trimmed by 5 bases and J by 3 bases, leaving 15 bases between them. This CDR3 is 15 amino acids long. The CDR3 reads CASSPGGVKTDTQYF. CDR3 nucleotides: TGTGCCAGCAGCCCCGGCGGGGTCAAAACAGATACGCAGTATTTT.

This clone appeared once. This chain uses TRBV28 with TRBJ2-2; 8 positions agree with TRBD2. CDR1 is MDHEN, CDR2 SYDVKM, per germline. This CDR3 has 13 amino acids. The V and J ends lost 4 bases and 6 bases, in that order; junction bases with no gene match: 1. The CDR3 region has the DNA TGTGCCAGCAGTTGGACTAGCCCCGGGGAGCTGTTTTTT. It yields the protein CASSWTSPGELFF.

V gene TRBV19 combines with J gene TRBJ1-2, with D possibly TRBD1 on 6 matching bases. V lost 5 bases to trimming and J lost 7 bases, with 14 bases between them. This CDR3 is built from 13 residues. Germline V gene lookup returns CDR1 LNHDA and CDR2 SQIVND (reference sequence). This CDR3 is CASSHQGFVGYTF. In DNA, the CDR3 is TGTGCCAGTAGTCACCAGGGGTTTGTTGGCTACACCTTC.

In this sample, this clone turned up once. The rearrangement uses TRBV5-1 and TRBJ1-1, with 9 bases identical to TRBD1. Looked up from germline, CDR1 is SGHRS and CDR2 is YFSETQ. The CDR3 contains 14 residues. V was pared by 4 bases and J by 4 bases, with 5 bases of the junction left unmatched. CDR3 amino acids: CASSPTTGGTEAFF. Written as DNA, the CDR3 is TGCGCCAGCAGCCCAACGACAGGGGGCACTGAAGCTTTCTTT.

In DNA, the CDR3 is TGTGCCAGCAGTTTATGGGAGGGAGGCGCTGAAGCTTTCTTT. This sequence encodes CASSLWEGGAEAFF. The gene calls are TRBV28 and TRBJ1-1; D not certain. CDR1 is MDHEN and CDR2 is SYDVKM in the germline V gene. This CDR3 contains 14 residues. V was cut by 0 bases and J by 6 bases, with 11 bases left in between.

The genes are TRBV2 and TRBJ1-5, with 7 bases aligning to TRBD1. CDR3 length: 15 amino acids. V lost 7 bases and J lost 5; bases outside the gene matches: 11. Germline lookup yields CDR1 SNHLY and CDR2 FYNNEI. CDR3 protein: CASTAGTDSHQPQHF. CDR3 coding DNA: TGTGCCAGCACCGCCGGGACAGACTCTCATCAGCCCCAGCATTTT.